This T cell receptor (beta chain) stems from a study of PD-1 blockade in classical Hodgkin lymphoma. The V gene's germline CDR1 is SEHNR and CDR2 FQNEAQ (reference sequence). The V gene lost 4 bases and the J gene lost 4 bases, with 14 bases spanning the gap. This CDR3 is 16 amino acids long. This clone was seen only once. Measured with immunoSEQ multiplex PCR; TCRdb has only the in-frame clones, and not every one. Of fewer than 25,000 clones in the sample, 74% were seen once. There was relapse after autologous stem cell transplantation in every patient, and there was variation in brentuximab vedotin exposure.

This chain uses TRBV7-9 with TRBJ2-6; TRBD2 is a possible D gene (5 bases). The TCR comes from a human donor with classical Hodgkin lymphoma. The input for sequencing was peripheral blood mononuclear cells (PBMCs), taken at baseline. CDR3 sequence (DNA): TGTGCCAGCAGCTCCTCGCGGGTATCAGGGGCCAACGTCCTGACTTTC. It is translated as CASSSSRVSGANVLTF.